One T cell receptor beta chain is described in this entry. The entry originates in a study of T cell changes during pregnancy in multiple sclerosis. Clones were read by immunoSEQ multiplex PCR, and TCRdb kept only the in-frame ones, dropping some. Found here are 35,000 to 40,000 clones, 88% of them singletons; the top ten hold 1.2%. Germline V CDR1 and CDR2: SGHTA, FQGNSA. With V trimmed by 1 base and J by 7 bases, 4 bases remained unmatched. This CDR3 is built from 13 residues. This TCR came from a female donor with multiple sclerosis, enrolled in a pregnancy study. This sequence joins TRBV7-2 and TRBJ2-7; TRBD2 aligns across 7 bases. The sequences come from CD4+ T cells from peripheral blood mononuclear cells, collected before pregnancy. The CDR3 DNA reads as TGTGCCAGCAGCTTAGTGGCGGGAGCGGAGCAGTACTTC. It codes for CASSLVAGAEQYF.